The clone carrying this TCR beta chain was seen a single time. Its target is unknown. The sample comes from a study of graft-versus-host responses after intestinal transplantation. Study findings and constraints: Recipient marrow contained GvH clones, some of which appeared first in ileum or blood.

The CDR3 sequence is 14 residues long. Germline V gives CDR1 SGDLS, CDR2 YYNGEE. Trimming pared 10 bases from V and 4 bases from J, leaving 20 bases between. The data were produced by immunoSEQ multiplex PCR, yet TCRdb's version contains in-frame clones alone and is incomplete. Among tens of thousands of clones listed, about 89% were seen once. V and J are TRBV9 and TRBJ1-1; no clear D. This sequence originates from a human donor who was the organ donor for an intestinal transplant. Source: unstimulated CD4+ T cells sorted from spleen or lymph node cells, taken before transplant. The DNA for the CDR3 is TGTGCCGGCGCCCCGCCAGGACTGGGCACTGAAGCTTTCTTT. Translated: CAGAPPGLGTEAFF.